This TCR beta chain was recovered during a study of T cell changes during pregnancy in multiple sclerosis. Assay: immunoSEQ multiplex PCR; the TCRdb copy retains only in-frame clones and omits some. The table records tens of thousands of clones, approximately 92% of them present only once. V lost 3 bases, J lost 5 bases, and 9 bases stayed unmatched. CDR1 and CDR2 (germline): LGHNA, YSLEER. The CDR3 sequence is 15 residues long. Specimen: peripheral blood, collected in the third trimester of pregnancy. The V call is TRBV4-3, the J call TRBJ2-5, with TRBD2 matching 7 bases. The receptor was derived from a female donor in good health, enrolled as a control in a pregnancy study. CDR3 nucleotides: TGCGCCAGCAGCCATGTCTGGGGGGGGGAGGAGACCCAGTACTTC. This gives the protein CASSHVWGGEETQYF.